This paragraph reports one TCR beta chain. Treatment denoted: oral pan-JAK inhibitor, 5-10 mg twice daily. cDNA prepared by RNA extraction and subsequent reverse transcription served as the template for sequencing. Repertoires were generated with immunoSEQ multiplex PCR, while TCRdb's copy carries only in-frame clones and drops some. The data hold approximately 300,000 clones, with more than 45% observed a single time. This record comes from a study of CD8+ T cells in alopecia areata. The germline CDR1 and CDR2 sequences are SGHVS and FQNEAQ. V lost 1 base, J lost 4 bases, and 13 bases lay in between. CDR3 length: 16 amino acids.

The starting material was CD4+ T cells sorted from blood, obtained at week 24, from a patient treated with tofacitinib. The sequence came from a human donor with alopecia areata. The genes are TRBV7-8 and TRBJ2-2; D uncertain. CDR3 amino acids: CASSLVRRFVTGELFF. CDR3 nucleotide sequence: TGTGCCAGCAGCTTAGTAAGGCGCTTTGTCACCGGGGAGCTGTTTTTT.